Below are 20 T cell receptor beta chains sequenced from a single sample in a study of T-cell memory formation after mild COVID-19. TCRdb processed the 5' RACE reads anew with MiXCR; each CDR3 protein has one entry. Seen here are some 410,000 distinct CDR3 sequences, 20% to 25% observed once, and the top ten hold roughly 14%. Specimen: PBMCs or a T cell subset sorted from them (not recorded which). Source of these receptors: an adult woman who had mild COVID-19 (a few samples of this study predate the infection). Cell type and time point are not known.

The V gene is TRBV7-9, the J gene TRBJ2-1; the match to TRBD2 covers 12 bases. The ends lost 6 bases at V and 7 bases at J; junction bases unmatched: 7. The CDR3 runs to 15 residues. CDR1 is SEHNR and CDR2 is FQNEAQ in the germline V gene (reference sequence). The CDR3 coding sequence is TGTGCCAGCAGAGGACTAGCGGGACAAAAAAATGAGCAGTTCTTC. It codes for CASRGLAGQKNEQFF.

There are many counts of this clonotype. The chain couples TRBV5-1 to TRBJ1-2, with D tentatively TRBD1 (5 bases). CDR3 size: 13 residues. CDR1 is SGHRS, CDR2 YFSETQ, per germline. The V end was cut by 0 bases, the J end by 7 bases, with 10 bases between. In DNA, the CDR3 is TGCGCCAGCAGCTTGGCCCAGGGCTCTGGCTACACCTTC. Amino acid sequence: CASSLAQGSGYTF.

In this sample, this clonotype turned up many times. This chain links TRBV5-1 with TRBJ2-5, with 7 positions matching TRBD2. Trimming at V came to 3 bases and at J to 4 bases, leaving 0 bases not matched to a gene. The CDR3 length is 12 residues. Germline CDR1 is SGHRS and CDR2 is YFSETQ. CDR3 sequence reads: CASSSGGETQYF. In nucleotides, the CDR3 is TGCGCCAGCAGCTCGGGGGGAGAGACCCAGTACTTC.

This clonotype was seen a few times. CDR3 nucleotide sequence: TGTGCCATCAGTGAACCAGGGGAGAACACTGAAGCTTTCTTT. It encodes CAISEPGENTEAFF. The V call is TRBV10-3, the J call TRBJ1-1; D may be TRBD1 (6 bases). V was shortened by 3 bases and J by 1 base, with 9 bases between the two germline ends. The germline V gene has CDR1 ENHRY and CDR2 SYGVKD. The CDR3 extends over 14 amino acids.

The chain joins TRBV29-1 to TRBJ1-2, with D tentatively TRBD1 (5 bases). The V gene lost 1 base and the J gene lost 4 bases, with 16 bases spanning the gap. The CDR3 runs 15 residues. Germline values: CDR1 SQVTM, CDR2 ANQGSEA. Here the CDR3 DNA reads TGCAGCGTTGAAGGGACCCAGGGTGGCGGCTATGGCTACACCTTC. This translates into CSVEGTQGGGYGYTF.

V gene TRBV5-1 combines with J gene TRBJ2-3; 9 bases match TRBD2. V shed 0 bases and J 2 bases; nucleotides not matched to a gene: 4. Germline values: CDR1 SGHRS, CDR2 YFSETQ. This CDR3 has 16 amino acids. CDR3 in DNA: TGCGCCAGCAGCTTGGCGACTAGCGGAGACACAGATACGCAGTATTTT. Translating it yields CASSLATSGDTDTQYF.

This chain links TRBV12-3 or TRBV12-4 with TRBJ1-3, with unresolved D. This CDR3 has 13 residues. V was pared by 2 bases and J by 4 bases, with 6 bases between. This CDR3 is CASSLNLGNTIYF. The DNA of the CDR3 is TGTGCCAGCAGTTTAAACCTAGGAAACACCATATATTTT.

This clonotype has a handful of counts. The chain uses TRBV18 and TRBJ2-3; TRBD1 matches at 10 bases. Germline CDR1 reads KGHSH; CDR2 reads LQKENI. Trimming at V came to 0 bases and at J to 6 bases, leaving 12 bases not matched to a gene. The CDR3 consists of 18 residues. The CDR3, as DNA: TGTGCCAGCTCACCACCTATACGAGACAGGGGGCATCGGGATACGCAGTATTTT. Translated, it gives CASSPPIRDRGHRDTQYF.

This chain uses TRBV6-5 with TRBJ2-1; D unclear. Trimming took 2 bases from V and 6 from J, leaving 5 bases between them. CDR1 is MNHEY, CDR2 SVGAGI, per germline. The CDR3 is 12 amino acids. Here the CDR3 reads CASSYGVNEQFF. CDR3 DNA: TGTGCCAGCAGTTACGGAGTCAATGAGCAGTTCTTC.

The chain uses TRBV6-6 and TRBJ2-7; 7 bases map to TRBD1. This CDR3 is built from 18 residues. J was trimmed by 0 bases and V by 0 bases; bases with no gene match: 11. Per germline, CDR1 MNHNY and CDR2 SVGAGI (reference sequence). CDR3 sequence reads: CASSYSESWDRPSYEQYF. The CDR3 DNA reads TGTGCCAGCAGTTACTCTGAATCCTGGGACAGACCCTCCTACGAGCAGTACTTC.

V gene TRBV2 combines with J gene TRBJ2-3; 11 nucleotides agree with TRBD2. The V gene end was trimmed by 10 bases and the J gene end by 4 bases; junction bases not matched to a gene: 7. The CDR3 is 14 amino acids. Per the germline V gene, CDR1 is SNHLY and CDR2 is FYNNEI. As DNA, the CDR3 is TGTGCCATCTATAGCGGGGGGGGCGCAGATACGCAGTATTTT. Its protein is CAIYSGGGADTQYF.

The V call is TRBV9, the J call TRBJ2-3, with D perhaps TRBD1 or TRBD2 (7 bases each). The CDR3 is 16 amino acids. Germline CDR1 reads SGDLS; CDR2 reads YYNGEE. Trimming took 3 bases from V and 0 from J, leaving 14 bases between them. The CDR3 loop reads CASSATAGQSTDTQYF. As DNA, the CDR3 is TGTGCCAGCAGCGCCACAGCGGGACAGAGCACAGATACGCAGTATTTT.

CDR3 coding DNA: TGTGCCAGCAGCCAAGATTCTCGTCCAGGGGTTGGGGTCTACACCTTC. It encodes CASSQDSRPGVGVYTF. J is TRBJ1-2 and V is TRBV14, with D tentatively TRBD1 (6 bases). The V end lost 0 bases, the J end lost 10 bases, and 21 bases lay between the germline ends. CDR1 is SGHDN and CDR2 is FVKESK in the germline V gene. CDR3 length equals 16 residues.

This clonotype was counted at least ten times. The rearrangement joins TRBV5-6 to TRBJ2-5, with D maybe TRBD2 (7 bases). Looked up from germline, CDR1 is SGHDT and CDR2 is YYEEEE. The V and J ends lost 1 base and 4 bases respectively, with 14 bases between them. The CDR3 has 15 amino acids. Here the CDR3 DNA reads TGTGCCAGCAGCTTGAAGGGGGGGGTCCCAGAGACCCAGTACTTC. It translates to CASSLKGGVPETQYF.

The rearrangement joins TRBV3-1 to TRBJ2-1; D is possibly TRBD1 or TRBD2 (5 bases each). V was clipped by 0 bases and J by 4 bases, with 10 bases between them. The CDR3 loop spans 15 amino acids. In germline, CDR1 is LGHDT, CDR2 YNNKEL (reference sequence). CDR3 region: CASSQDPGPYNEQFF. CDR3 DNA: TGTGCCAGCAGCCAAGATCCGGGACCTTACAATGAGCAGTTCTTC.

The chain links TRBV7-9 to TRBJ1-2; D ambiguous. Trimming took off 8 bases at V and 6 bases at J, with 10 bases between the two ends. CDR3 length: 11 residues. Germline V lookup: CDR1 SEHNR, CDR2 FQNEAQ (reference sequence). The CDR3 DNA reads TGTGCCAGCTACTATACCGATGGCTACACCTTC. This codes for CASYYTDGYTF.

The sample holds a few counts of this clonotype. CDR3 residues: CAISAAAGGSGQYF. Written as DNA, the CDR3 is TGTGCCATCAGTGCAGCGGCGGGAGGCTCAGGGCAGTACTTC. The chain is built from TRBV10-3 and TRBJ2-7, with 8 bases fitting TRBD2. The CDR3 sequence is 14 residues long. With V trimmed by 4 bases and J by 9 bases, 11 bases remained unmatched. Germline values: CDR1 ENHRY, CDR2 SYGVKD.

The CDR3 spells CSAWTGLNTEAFF. The CDR3 DNA is TGCAGTGCGTGGACAGGACTGAACACTGAAGCTTTCTTT. The chain is built from TRBV20-1 and TRBJ1-1; 7 bases agree with TRBD1. The CDR3 is made up of 13 amino acids. Germline loops: CDR1 DFQATT, CDR2 SNEGSKA (reference sequence). The V and J ends lost 6 bases and 0 bases, in that order; junction bases with no gene match: 4.

This clonotype was seen only a few times. The V gene is TRBV5-1, the J gene TRBJ1-5; the D is unclear. The CDR3 covers 15 residues. The V end was cut by 0 bases, the J end by 1 base, with 8 bases between. The germline V gene has CDR1 SGHRS and CDR2 YFSETQ. Here the CDR3 reads CASSLGVESNQPQHF. The DNA for the CDR3 is TGCGCCAGCAGCTTGGGGGTCGAAAGCAATCAGCCCCAGCATTTT.

This clonotype appeared a few times. This chain uses TRBV6-5 with TRBJ1-1; 7 nucleotides agree with TRBD1. The CDR3 has 15 residues. V gave up 6 bases and J gave up 5 bases; unmatched junction bases: 12. Germline CDR1 reads MNHEY; CDR2 reads SVGAGI. CDR3 in amino acids: CASRETVTGATEAFF. CDR3 coding DNA: TGTGCCAGCAGGGAGACAGTTACAGGGGCGACTGAAGCTTTCTTT.